The 16 T cell receptor beta chains below come from one sample, sequenced in a study of PD-1 blockade in mismatch repair-deficient tumors. Produced via immunoSEQ multiplex PCR; TCRdb's table is partial and in-frame only. The sample lists approximately 40,000 clones, roughly 77% occurring once. The source material was peripheral blood, sampled 4 weeks after starting pembrolizumab. The receptors were sampled from an adult with mismatch repair-deficient cancer.

The chain recombines TRBV7-9 with TRBJ2-7; TRBD1 aligns across 12 bases. V gave up 3 bases and J gave up 11 bases; unmatched junction bases: 2. Germline V CDR1 and CDR2: SEHNR, FQNEAQ (reference sequence). The CDR3 loop spans 12 amino acids. The CDR3 region has the DNA TGTGCCAGCAGCTTGGGACAGGGGGCGGAGTACTTC. Translating gives CASSLGQGAEYF.

This clone has only one observation. The chain joins TRBV30 to TRBJ1-2; D ambiguous. Germline CDR1 reads GTSNPN; CDR2 reads SVGIG (reference sequence). CDR3 length equals 14 residues. V shed 5 bases and J shed 1 base, with 14 bases lying between them. The CDR3 nucleotides are TGTGCCTGGGGCCGACATGGCGTTAACTATGGCTACACCTTC. Amino acids: CAWGRHGVNYGYTF. The complete variable domain, with remaining parts taken from reference TRBV30 and TRBJ1-2, reads SQTIHQWPATLVQPVGSPLSLECTVEGTSNPNLYWYRQAAGRGLQLLFYSVGIGQISSEVPQNLSASRPQDRQFILSSKKLLLSDSGFYLCAWGRHGVNYGYTFGSGTRLTVV.

As DNA, the CDR3 is TGCGCCAGCAGCCAACCCGGGAGACGCTACGAGCAGTACTTC. This sequence encodes CASSQPGRRYEQYF. The chain links TRBV4-1 to TRBJ2-5; maybe TRBD2 (6 bases). The DNA end favors TRBJ2-7, so the J call may be wrong. Germline values: CDR1 MGHRA, CDR2 YSYEKL. This CDR3 contains 14 residues.

V usage is TRBV19 and J usage is TRBJ2-7, with no clear D. CDR1 is LNHDA, CDR2 SQIVND, per germline (reference sequence). V lost 3 bases and J lost 2, with 11 bases in between. The CDR3 length is 14 residues. The CDR3 reads CASSIRQRPYEQYF. As DNA, the CDR3 is TGTGCCAGTAGTATTAGGCAGAGGCCCTACGAGCAGTACTTC.

This chain links TRBV28 with TRBJ2-3, with unresolved D. The CDR3 length is 17 residues. The germline V gene has CDR1 MDHEN and CDR2 SYDVKM. V dropped 3 bases and J dropped 0 bases, with 16 bases sitting between them. CDR3 protein: CASSFMGRYTSTDTQYF. CDR3 in DNA: TGTGCCAGCAGTTTTATGGGTAGATATACTAGCACAGATACGCAGTATTTT.

The chain is built from TRBV6-5 and TRBJ2-2; D is ambiguous. The V and J ends lost 2 bases and 9 bases respectively, with 16 bases between them. CDR3 size: 15 residues. Germline V gene lookup returns CDR1 MNHEY and CDR2 SVGAGI. For the CDR3, the DNA is TGTGCCAGCAGTTACGGGTCCCAGGAAAATCGGGAGCTGTTTTTT. Translated, it gives CASSYGSQENRELFF.

The CDR3 sequence: CASSTRRKEREQYF. The CDR3 DNA follows: TGTGCCAGCAGCACGAGAAGAAAGGAGCGCGAGCAGTACTTC. The chain joins TRBV13 to TRBJ2-7, with D unclear. The V end was cut by 5 bases, the J end by 6 bases, with 17 bases between. The CDR3 has 14 amino acids. CDR1 and CDR2 (germline): PRHDT, FYEKMQ (reference sequence).

The chain has TRBV5-1 and TRBJ2-1; perhaps TRBD1 as D (5 bases). The germline V gene has CDR1 SGHRS and CDR2 YFSETQ. V was pared by 2 bases and J by 6 bases, with 18 bases between. The CDR3 totals 16 residues. The CDR3 reads CASSLGSVSQGNEQFF. The CDR3 nucleotides are TGCGCCAGCAGCTTAGGTTCCGTCTCGCAGGGCAATGAGCAGTTCTTC.

The chain employs TRBV29-1 and TRBJ1-4; maybe TRBD1 (6 bases). The CDR3 has 13 residues. CDR1 is SQVTM, CDR2 ANQGSEA, per germline. The V gene lost 3 bases and the J gene lost 15 bases, with 20 bases spanning the gap. The CDR3 sequence: CSVEQSQGGGVFF. The CDR3 region has the DNA TGCAGCGTTGAGCAATCACAGGGAGGAGGAGTGTTTTTT.

CDR3 sequence (DNA): TGTGCCAGCAGTGACTACAGCCCGAACACTGAAGCTTTCTTT. Amino acids: CASSDYSPNTEAFF. This chain uses TRBV6-1 with TRBJ1-1; D ambiguous. Trimming stripped 3 bases from V and 1 base from J, with 9 bases between. Germline CDR1 reads MNHNS; CDR2 reads SASEGT. The CDR3 contains 14 residues.

The CDR3 is CASSGETDTQYF. The CDR3, as DNA: TGTGCCAGCTCCGGCGAGACGGATACGCAGTATTTT. The chain has TRBV18 and TRBJ2-3; D gene unclear. This CDR3 has 12 amino acids. Trimming removed 6 bases from V and 6 bases from J, with 10 bases in between. CDR1 and CDR2 from the germline V gene are KGHSH and LQKENI.

The V and J genes are TRBV6-1 and TRBJ2-7; 7 bases are shared with TRBD2. The germline V gene encodes CDR1 MNHNS and CDR2 SASEGT. The J segment lost 3 bases and the V segment lost 2 bases, leaving 7 bases of the junction unmatched. The CDR3 is 15 residues long. The CDR3 DNA sequence: TGTGCCAGCAGTGAAACTCTCGGCGGGAGCTACGAGCAGTACTTC. It yields the protein CASSETLGGSYEQYF.

This chain connects TRBV4-1 to TRBJ2-5; no firm D call. The CDR3 extends over 14 amino acids. V lost 0 bases to trimming and J lost 5 bases, with 10 bases between them. Germline loops: CDR1 MGHRA, CDR2 YSYEKL. DNA of the CDR3: TGCGCCAGCAGCCAAGATCGGCGGTTGGAGACCCAGTACTTC. The encoded protein is CASSQDRRLETQYF.

This chain joins TRBV30 and TRBJ2-3, with TRBD2 identical over 9 bases. Germline trimming cut 2 bases from V and 4 bases from J; bases unmatched to any gene: 7. Germline CDR1 and CDR2: GTSNPN and SVGIG (reference sequence). There are 15 residues in the CDR3. The CDR3 coding sequence is TGTGCCTGGAGTTGGGGAGCGGGAGGCTCAGATACGCAGTATTTT. It yields the protein CAWSWGAGGSDTQYF.

V gene TRBV11-2 combines with J gene TRBJ2-5; 10 nucleotides line up with TRBD2. Losses at the gene ends were 6 bases for V and 4 bases for J; bases not matched to a gene: 11. CDR3 length equals 16 residues. Germline CDR1 and CDR2: SGHAT and FQNNGV. The CDR3 sequence: CASSLIPSGSGETQYF. The CDR3 DNA follows: TGTGCCAGCAGTTTAATCCCTAGCGGGAGTGGAGAGACCCAGTACTTC.

The CDR3 sequence: CASSRDRKYGYTF. CDR3 in DNA: TGTGCCAGCAGTCGGGACAGAAAATATGGCTACACCTTC. The chain combines TRBV28 with TRBJ1-2, with TRBD1 matching 7 bases. Germline loops: CDR1 MDHEN, CDR2 SYDVKM. Losses at the gene ends were 5 bases for V and 5 bases for J; bases not matched to a gene: 5. This CDR3 is built from 13 residues.